The clone carrying this T cell receptor (beta chain) showed up many times. Its target is not known. Ophthalmopathy patients showed a Clinical Activity Score of at least 3, NOSPECS grade of at least 4 and duration under 3 months. Diagnosing involved the use of clinical symptoms, serum thyroxine and TRAb, thyroid ultrasound and orbital computed tomography. RNA transcripts served as the template for amplifying TCR beta CDR3 regions. The HTBI primer set served for first-round RT-PCR of the TCR CDR3. TCRdb processed the multiplex PCR reads anew with MiXCR; each CDR3 protein has one entry. The sample comprises almost 500,000 distinct CDR3 sequences, around a fifth of which are singletons, and 49% rests with the top ten. This entry comes from a study of T cells in Graves' hyperthyroidism and ophthalmopathy. Study-level findings and limits: Ophthalmopathy could be told apart from stable hyperthyroidism with a 13 V-J model.

This CDR3 region has 13 residues. Trimming cost V 1 base and J 5 bases, with 5 bases left between them. The germline V gene encodes CDR1 KGHDR and CDR2 SFDVKD. The sequenced sample was blood. The chain employs TRBV24-1 and TRBJ1-5; D ambiguous. This sequence was found in a woman in her 70s with Graves' ophthalmopathy. DNA of the CDR3: TGTGCCACCAGTGATTTCGCGGATCAGCCCCAGCATTTT. Translated: CATSDFADQPQHF.